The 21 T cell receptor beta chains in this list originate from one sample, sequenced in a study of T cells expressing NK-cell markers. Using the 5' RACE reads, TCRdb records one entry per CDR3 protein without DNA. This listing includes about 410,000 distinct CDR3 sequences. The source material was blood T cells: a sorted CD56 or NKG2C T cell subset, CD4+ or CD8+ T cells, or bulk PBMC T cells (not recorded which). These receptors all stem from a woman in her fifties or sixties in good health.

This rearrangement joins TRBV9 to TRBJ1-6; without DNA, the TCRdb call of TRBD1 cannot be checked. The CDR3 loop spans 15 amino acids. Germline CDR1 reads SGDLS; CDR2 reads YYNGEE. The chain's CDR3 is CASSGSGTDLSPLHF. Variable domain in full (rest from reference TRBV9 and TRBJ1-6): DSGVTQTPKHLITATGQRVTLRCSPRSGDLSVYWYQQSLDQGLQFLIQYYNGEERAKGNILERFSAQQFPDLHSELNLSSLELGDSALYFCASSGSGTDLSPLHFGNGTRLTVT.

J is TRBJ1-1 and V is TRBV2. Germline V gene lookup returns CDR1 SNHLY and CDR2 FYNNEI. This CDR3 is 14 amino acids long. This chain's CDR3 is CASRQRTLNTEAFF.

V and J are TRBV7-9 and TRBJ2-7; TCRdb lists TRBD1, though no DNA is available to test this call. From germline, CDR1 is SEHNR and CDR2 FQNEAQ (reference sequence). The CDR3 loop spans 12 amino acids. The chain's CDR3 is CASSSDSHEQYF.

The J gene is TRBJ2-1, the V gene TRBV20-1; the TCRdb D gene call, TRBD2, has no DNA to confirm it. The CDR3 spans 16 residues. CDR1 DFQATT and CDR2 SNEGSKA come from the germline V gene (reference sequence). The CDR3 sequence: CRVREGVTLEYNEQFF.

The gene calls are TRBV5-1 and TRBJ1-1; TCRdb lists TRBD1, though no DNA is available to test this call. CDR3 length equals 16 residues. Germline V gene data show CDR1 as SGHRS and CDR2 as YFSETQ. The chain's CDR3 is CASSLAPGQGYTEAFF.

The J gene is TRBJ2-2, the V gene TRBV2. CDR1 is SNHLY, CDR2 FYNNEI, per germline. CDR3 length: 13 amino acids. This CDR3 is CASSGRMAGELFF.

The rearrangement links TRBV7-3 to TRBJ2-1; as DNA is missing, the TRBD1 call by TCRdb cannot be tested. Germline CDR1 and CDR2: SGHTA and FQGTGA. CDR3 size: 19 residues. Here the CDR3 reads CASSLSGTGFQSSYNEQFF.

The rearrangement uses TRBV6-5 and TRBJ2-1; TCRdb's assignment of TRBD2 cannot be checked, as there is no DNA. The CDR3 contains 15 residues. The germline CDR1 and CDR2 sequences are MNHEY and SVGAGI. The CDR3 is CASSYSWLATNEQFF.

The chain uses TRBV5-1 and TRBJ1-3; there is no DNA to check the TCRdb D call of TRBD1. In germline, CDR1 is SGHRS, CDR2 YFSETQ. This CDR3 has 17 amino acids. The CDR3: CASSPTLGGLDGNTIYF.

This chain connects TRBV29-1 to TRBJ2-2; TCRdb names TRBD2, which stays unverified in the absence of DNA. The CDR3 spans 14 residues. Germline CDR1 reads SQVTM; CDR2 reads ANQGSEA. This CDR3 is CSVASGTVSGELFF.

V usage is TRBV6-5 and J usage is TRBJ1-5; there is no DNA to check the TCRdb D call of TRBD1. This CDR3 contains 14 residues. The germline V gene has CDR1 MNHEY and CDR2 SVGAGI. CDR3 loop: CASKQGASNQPQHF.

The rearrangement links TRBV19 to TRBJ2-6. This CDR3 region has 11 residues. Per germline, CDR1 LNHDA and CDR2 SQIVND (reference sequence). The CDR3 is CASGVSNVLTF.

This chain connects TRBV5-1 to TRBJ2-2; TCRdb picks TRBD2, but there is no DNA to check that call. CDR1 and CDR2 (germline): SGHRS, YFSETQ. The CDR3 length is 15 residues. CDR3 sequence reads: CASFGRSGRAGELFF.

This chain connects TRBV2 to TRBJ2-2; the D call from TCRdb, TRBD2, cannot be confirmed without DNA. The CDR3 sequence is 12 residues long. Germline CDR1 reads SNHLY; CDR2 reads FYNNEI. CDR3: CASMAGTGELFF.

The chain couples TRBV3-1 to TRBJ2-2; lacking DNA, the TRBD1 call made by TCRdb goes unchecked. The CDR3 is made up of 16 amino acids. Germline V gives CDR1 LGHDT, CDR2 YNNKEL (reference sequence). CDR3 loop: CASSQVWGRYTGELFF. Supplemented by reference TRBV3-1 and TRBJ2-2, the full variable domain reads DTAVSQTPKYLVTQMGNDKSIKCEQNLGHDTMYWYKQDSKKFLKIMFSYNNKELIINETVPNRFSPKSPDKAHLNLHINSLELGDSAVYFCASSQVWGRYTGELFFGEGSRLTVL.

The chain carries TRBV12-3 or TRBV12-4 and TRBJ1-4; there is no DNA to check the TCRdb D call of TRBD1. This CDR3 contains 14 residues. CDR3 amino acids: CASSLGTGSEKLFF.

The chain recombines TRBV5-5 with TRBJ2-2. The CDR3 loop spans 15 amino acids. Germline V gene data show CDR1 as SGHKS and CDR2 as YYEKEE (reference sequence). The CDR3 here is CASSFYGDDTGELFF.

The CDR3: CASSLGSAGDEKLFF. The chain has TRBV7-4 and TRBJ1-4; TCRdb indicates TRBD1, and absent DNA this call remains unverified. The CDR3 totals 15 residues. The germline V gene has CDR1 SGHVT and CDR2 SQSDAQ.

The CDR3 region is CASKYEGGQPDEQFF. V gene TRBV6-5 combines with J gene TRBJ2-1; there is no DNA to check the TCRdb D call of TRBD2. CDR1 and CDR2 (germline): MNHEY, SVGAGI. The CDR3 has 15 residues.

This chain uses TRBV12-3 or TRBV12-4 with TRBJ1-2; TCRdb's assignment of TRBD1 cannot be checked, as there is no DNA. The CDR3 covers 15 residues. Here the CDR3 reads CASSWDRGGSYGYTF.

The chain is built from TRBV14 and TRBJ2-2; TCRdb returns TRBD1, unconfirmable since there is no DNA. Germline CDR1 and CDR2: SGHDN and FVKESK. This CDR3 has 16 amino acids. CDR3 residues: CASSQHRDRDTGELFF.